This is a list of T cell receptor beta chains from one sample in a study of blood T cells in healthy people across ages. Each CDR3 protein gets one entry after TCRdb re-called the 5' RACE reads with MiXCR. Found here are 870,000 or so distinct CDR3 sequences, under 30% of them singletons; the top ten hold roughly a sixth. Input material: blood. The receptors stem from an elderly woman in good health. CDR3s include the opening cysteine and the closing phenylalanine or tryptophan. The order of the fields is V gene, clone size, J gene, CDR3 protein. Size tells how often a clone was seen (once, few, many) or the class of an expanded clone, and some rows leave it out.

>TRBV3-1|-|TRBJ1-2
CASSQEYKDYGYTF
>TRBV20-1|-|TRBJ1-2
CSGLLGGPLYGYTF
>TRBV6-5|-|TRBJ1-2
CASSYQTGAVYGYTF
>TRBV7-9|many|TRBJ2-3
CASSISSDTQYF
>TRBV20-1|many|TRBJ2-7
CSLRGGYEQYF
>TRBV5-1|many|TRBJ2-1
CASRKHNEQFF
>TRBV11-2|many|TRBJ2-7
CASSSMYYEQYF
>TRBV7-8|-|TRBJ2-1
CASSQGGGTFYNEQFF
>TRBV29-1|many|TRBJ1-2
CSADRLYGYTF
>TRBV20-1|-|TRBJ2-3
CSARDRLAGDTQYF
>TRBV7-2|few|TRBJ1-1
CASSPQAGENTEAFF
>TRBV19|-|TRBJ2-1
CASSIGINNEQFF
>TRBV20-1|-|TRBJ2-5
CGTSSLAGGFQETQYF
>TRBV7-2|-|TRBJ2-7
CASSYLAGGWEKAQYF
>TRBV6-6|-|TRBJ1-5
CASQENNQPQHF
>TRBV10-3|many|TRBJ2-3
CAISERGSDTQYF
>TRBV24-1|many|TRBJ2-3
CATGTPGQEFDRTDTQYF
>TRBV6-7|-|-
CASSCPGQGYEQYF
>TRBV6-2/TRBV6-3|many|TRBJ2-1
CATGGAAPREQFF
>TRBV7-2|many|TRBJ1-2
CASSFPGANYGYTF
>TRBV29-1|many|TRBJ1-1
CGGANTEAFF
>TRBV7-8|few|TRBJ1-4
CASSLDNDSEKLFF
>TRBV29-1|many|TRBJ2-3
CSVLIPDRANTQYF
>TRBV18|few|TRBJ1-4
CASSPPPATTNEKLFF
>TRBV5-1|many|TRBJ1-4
CASRATQSGEKLFF
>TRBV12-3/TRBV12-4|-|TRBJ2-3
CVSLQNGWVGTDTQYF
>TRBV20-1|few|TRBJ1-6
CSAKPTGRYSPLHF
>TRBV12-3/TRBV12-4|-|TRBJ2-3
CASSLSISQGGDAQYF
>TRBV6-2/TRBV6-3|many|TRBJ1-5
CASRQQGSGNQPQHF
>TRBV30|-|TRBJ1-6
CAWSVQKNSPLHF
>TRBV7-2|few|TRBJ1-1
CASGSGQGHTEAFF
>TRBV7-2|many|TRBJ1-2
CASSLNGMRGYTF
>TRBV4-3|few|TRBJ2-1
CASSQDIEGAVEQFF
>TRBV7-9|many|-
CASSPRTGVVTQYF
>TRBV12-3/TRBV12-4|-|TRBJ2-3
CASRSSDATSTDTQYF
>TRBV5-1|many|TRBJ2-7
CASSPGDREYEQYF
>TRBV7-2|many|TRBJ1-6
CASSDTGGNSPLHF
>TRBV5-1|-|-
CASSLQRGSNQETQFF
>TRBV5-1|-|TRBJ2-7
CASSLAGGLLSYEQYF
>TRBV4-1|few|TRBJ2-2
CASSRPGPNTGELFF
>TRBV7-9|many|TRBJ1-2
CASTVDQGAGGYTF
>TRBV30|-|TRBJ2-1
CAWAISGSVTNEQFF
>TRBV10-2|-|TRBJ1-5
CASTRTGDQPQHF
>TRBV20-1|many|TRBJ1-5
CSARTGVDQPQHF
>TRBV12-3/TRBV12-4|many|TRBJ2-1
CASSPDTNYNEQFF
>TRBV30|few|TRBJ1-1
CAWRTGGNTEAFF
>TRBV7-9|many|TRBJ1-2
CASSWTGSYGYTF
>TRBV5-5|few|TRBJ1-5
CASSLGDWGNQPQHF
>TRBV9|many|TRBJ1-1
CASSVGGPAGTEAFF
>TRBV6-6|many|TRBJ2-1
CASRDPGMYNEQFF
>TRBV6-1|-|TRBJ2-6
CASSLQYSGANVLTF
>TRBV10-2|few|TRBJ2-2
CASRVAGLNTGELFF
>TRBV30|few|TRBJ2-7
CAWSRGTALEQYF
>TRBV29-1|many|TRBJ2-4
CSVEGTGENIQYF
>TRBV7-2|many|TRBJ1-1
CASSSRVTVNTEAFF
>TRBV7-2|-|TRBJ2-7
CASSPTRDFYNEQYF
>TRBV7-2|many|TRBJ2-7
CASNPIRGLPYEQYF
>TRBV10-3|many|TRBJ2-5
CAIGVGGEGETQYF
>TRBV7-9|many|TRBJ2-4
CASSQGTGVLAKNIQYF
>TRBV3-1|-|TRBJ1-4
CASSHSQTNEKLFF